The text below deals with one T cell receptor (beta chain). The CDR3 extends over 12 amino acids. The germline V gene encodes CDR1 SNHLY and CDR2 FYNNEI. The V gene lost 5 bases and the J gene lost 6 bases, with 8 bases spanning the gap. The data stem from a study of early T cells in non-severe SARS-CoV-2 infection. TCRdb processed the 5' RACE reads anew with MiXCR; each CDR3 protein has one entry. Of tens of thousands of distinct CDR3 sequences listed, roughly 10% are singletons. Sequencing used whole blood, obtained at baseline. This TCR was recovered from an adult who was a healthcare worker with PCR-confirmed SARS-CoV-2 infection or an uninfected control (not recorded which). This sequence joins TRBV2 and TRBJ2-1; TRBD1 is a possible D gene (5 bases). CDR3 amino acids: CASSSTGNEQFF. Written as DNA, the CDR3 is TGTGCCAGCAGTTCTACAGGCAATGAGCAGTTCTTC.